This T cell receptor (beta chain) was sequenced during a study of blood T cell repertoires in COVID-19. Study summary: Acute-phase and convalescent COVID-19 samples originated in the United States, Italy and Spain. T cells, B-cell-depleted T cells, or PBMCs provided the cDNA or gDNA that served as material.

The germline V gene encodes CDR1 MDHEN and CDR2 SYDVKM. The length of the CDR3 is 17 residues. V shed 3 bases and J shed 7 bases, with 24 bases lying between them. Per the authors' pipeline: Amplification with reference gene primers provided the estimates of nucleated cell counts. TCRdb's table, derived via immunoSEQ multiplex PCR, lists solely in-frame clones and lacks some. V, J and clone size are taken as reported in that table, and D and trimming were inferred from the DNA itself. Of over 100,000 clones in the sample, about 89% were seen once. The chain uses TRBV28 and TRBJ1-1; D possibly corresponds to TRBD1 (6 bases). This clonotype was sampled from a man in his 60s with COVID-19, enrolled during active disease. The sequenced sample consisted of peripheral blood. The DNA of the CDR3 is TGTGCCAGCAGTTTTCGGACAGTCGTACCGACAAGGGGTGAAGCTTTCTTT. Amino acid sequence: CASSFRTVVPTRGEAFF.